This T cell receptor beta chain was recorded in a study of T cells in Graves' hyperthyroidism and ophthalmopathy. General study points: The model anticipated ophthalmopathy a median about 7.1 months pre-onset. In the analysis, a 13 V-J model separated ophthalmopathy from stable hyperthyroidism.

The CDR3 adds up to 16 amino acids, both ends counted. Germline values: CDR1 WSHSY, CDR2 SAAADI. Exclusion criteria comprised uncontrolled infection, other autoimmune disease, pregnancy or lactation. Together with thyroid ultrasound, orbital computed tomography, serum thyroxine and TRAb, clinical symptoms were used for diagnoses. Comments on this clonotype: Its antigen is undetermined. The DNA is left out, because the CDR3 cannot be placed on it with certainty; the CDR3 is given as TCRdb lists it.

TCR beta CDR3 sequences were amplified from RNA transcripts. First-round RT-PCR of the TCR CDR3 relied on the HTBI primer set. One entry per CDR3 protein results from TCRdb running MiXCR on the multiplex PCR reads. The sample contains 500,000 to 600,000 distinct CDR3 sequences, 35% to 55% of which appear only once. This rearrangement joins TRBV10-2 to TRBJ2-4. This receptor was taken from an adult woman with Graves' disease, either hyperthyroidism or ophthalmopathy (not recorded which). What was sequenced was peripheral blood or thyroid tissue (not recorded which). The CDR3 here is CASSQLLDKAKNIQYF.